One sample yielded the 5 T cell receptor beta chains listed below, sequenced in a study of blood T cell repertoires in COVID-19. Repertoires were generated with immunoSEQ multiplex PCR, while TCRdb's copy carries only in-frame clones and drops some. The sample gives about 250,000 clones, approximately 80% of which show up once; approximately 9.1% is in the top ten. Sequenced input: peripheral blood. Receptors were obtained from a man older than 75 with acute or convalescent COVID-19.

The DNA of the CDR3 is TGTGCCAGACTAGCGTCGACCCTTCCGGGCGAGCAGTACTTC. Residues: CARLASTLPGEQYF. This rearrangement joins TRBV6-4 to TRBJ2-7; 7 nucleotides align to TRBD2. CDR3 length: 14 amino acids. Germline CDR1 MRHNA, CDR2 SNTAGT. Trimming cost V 9 bases and J 6 bases; bases outside gene matches: 14.

The genes are TRBV19 and TRBJ1-6; the D is unclear. The CDR3 extends over 14 amino acids. The germline CDR1 and CDR2 sequences are LNHDA and SQIVND (reference sequence). V gave up 5 bases and J gave up 2 bases, with 7 bases separating them. In nucleotides, the CDR3 is TGTGCCAGTAGTTCCGGGACCTATAATTCACCCCTCCACTTT. Protein sequence: CASSSGTYNSPLHF.

V usage is TRBV5-1 and J usage is TRBJ2-7, with D perhaps matching TRBD1 (5 bases). The germline V gene encodes CDR1 SGHRS and CDR2 YFSETQ. Trimming stripped 1 base from V and 0 bases from J, with 8 bases between. This CDR3 has 14 amino acids. The CDR3 nucleotides are TGCGCCAGCAGCTTGAAGGGGCCCTCCTACGAGCAGTACTTC. It encodes CASSLKGPSYEQYF.

Comments on this clone: Other nucleotide sequences in the sample specify the same CDR3. This sequence joins TRBV3-1 (or the pseudogene TRBV3-2) and TRBJ1-2; the match to TRBD1 covers 8 bases. There are 14 residues in the CDR3. Unmatched junction bases numbered 4, after V lost 0 bases and J lost 7 bases. The V gene's germline CDR1 is LGHDT and CDR2 YNNKEL (reference sequence). This CDR3 is CASSQDRGRGGYTF. DNA for the CDR3: TGTGCCAGCAGCCAAGACAGGGGGCGCGGTGGCTACACCTTC.

The chain carries TRBV4-1 and TRBJ1-2; the D gene is possibly TRBD1 (5 bases). Germline loops: CDR1 MGHRA, CDR2 YSYEKL. The V end was cut by 4 bases, the J end by 6 bases, with 24 bases between. The CDR3 sequence is 17 residues long. The chain's CDR3 is CASSPLGTPERKNGYTF. The CDR3 bases are TGCGCCAGCAGCCCGCTAGGGACTCCGGAAAGAAAGAATGGCTACACCTTC.